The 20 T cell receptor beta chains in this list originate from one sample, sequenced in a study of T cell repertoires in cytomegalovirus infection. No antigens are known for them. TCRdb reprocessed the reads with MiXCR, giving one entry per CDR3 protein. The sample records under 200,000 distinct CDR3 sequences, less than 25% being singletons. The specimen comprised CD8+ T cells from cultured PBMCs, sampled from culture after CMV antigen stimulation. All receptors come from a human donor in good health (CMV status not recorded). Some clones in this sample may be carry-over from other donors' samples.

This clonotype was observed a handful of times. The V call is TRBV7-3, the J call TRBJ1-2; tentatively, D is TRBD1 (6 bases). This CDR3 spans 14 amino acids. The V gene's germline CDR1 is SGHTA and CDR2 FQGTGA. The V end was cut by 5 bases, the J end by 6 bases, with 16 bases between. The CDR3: CASSPPGGGDGYTF. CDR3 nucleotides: TGTGCCAGCAGCCCCCCGGGGGGCGGCGATGGCTACACCTTC.

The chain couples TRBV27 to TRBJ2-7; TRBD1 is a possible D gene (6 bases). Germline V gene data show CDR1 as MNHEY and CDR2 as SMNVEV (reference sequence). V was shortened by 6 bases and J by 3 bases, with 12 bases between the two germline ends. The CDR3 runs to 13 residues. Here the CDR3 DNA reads TGTGCCAGCAGGGACAGTCTCATCTACGAGCAGTACTTC. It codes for CASRDSLIYEQYF.

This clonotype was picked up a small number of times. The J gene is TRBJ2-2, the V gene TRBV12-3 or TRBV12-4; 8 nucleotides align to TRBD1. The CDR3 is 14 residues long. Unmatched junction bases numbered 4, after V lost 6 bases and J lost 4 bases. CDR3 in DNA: TGTGCCAGCAGAGGACAGGGTGGCACCGGGGAGCTGTTTTTT. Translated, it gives CASRGQGGTGELFF.

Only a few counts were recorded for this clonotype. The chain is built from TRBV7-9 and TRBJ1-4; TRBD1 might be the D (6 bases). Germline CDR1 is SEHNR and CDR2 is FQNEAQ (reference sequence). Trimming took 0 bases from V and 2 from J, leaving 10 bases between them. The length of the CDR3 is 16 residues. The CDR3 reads CASSLATQGTNEKLFF. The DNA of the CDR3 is TGTGCCAGCAGCTTAGCCACACAGGGTACTAATGAAAAACTGTTTTTT.

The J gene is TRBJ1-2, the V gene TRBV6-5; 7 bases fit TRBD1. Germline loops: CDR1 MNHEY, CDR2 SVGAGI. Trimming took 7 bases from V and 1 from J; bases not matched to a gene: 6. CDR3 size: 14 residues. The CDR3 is CASNGQGVNYGYTF. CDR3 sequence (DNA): TGTGCCAGCAACGGCCAGGGGGTTAACTATGGCTACACCTTC.

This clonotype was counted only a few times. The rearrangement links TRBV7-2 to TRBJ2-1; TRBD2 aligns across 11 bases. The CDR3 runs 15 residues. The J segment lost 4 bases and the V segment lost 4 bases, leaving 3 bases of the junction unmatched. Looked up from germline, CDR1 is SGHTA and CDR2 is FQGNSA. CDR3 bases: TGTGCCAGCAGCTCTAGCGGGGGGTTTTACAATGAGCAGTTCTTC. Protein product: CASSSSGGFYNEQFF.

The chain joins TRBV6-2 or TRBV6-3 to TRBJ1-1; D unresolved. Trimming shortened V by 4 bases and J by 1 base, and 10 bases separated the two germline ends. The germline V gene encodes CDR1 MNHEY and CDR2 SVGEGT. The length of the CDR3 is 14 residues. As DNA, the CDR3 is TGTGCCAGCAGTTCCTTGACACCGAACACTGAAGCTTTCTTT. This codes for CASSSLTPNTEAFF.

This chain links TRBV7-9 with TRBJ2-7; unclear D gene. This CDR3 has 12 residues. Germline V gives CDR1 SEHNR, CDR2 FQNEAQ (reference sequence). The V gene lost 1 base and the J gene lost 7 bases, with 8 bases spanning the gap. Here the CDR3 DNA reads TGTGCCAGCAGCTTAGGGCAAACAGAGCAGTACTTC. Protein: CASSLGQTEQYF. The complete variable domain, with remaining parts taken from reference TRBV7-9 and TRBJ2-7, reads DTGVSQNPRHKITKRGQNVTFRCDPISEHNRLYWYRQTLGQGPEFLTYFQNEAQLEKSRLLSDRFSAERPKGSFSTLEIQRTEQGDSAMYLCASSLGQTEQYFGPGTRLTVT.

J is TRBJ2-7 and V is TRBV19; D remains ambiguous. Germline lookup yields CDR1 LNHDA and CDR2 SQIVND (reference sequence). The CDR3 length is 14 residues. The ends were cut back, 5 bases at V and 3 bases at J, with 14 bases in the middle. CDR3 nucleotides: TGTGCCAGTAGTCCCTCGAGACCTTTCTACGAGCAGTACTTC. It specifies CASSPSRPFYEQYF.

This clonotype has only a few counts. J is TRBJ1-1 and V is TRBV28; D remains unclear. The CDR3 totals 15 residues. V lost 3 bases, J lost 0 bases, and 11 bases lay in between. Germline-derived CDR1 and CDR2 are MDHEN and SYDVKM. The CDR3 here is CASSLQAEMNTEAFF. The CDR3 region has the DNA TGTGCCAGCAGTTTGCAGGCGGAGATGAACACTGAAGCTTTCTTT.

The CDR3 DNA reads as TGTGCCAGTAGCAATCCAAAGGGTAACGGCTACGAGCAGTACTTC. It encodes CASSNPKGNGYEQYF. The chain links TRBV19 to TRBJ2-7, with D uncertain. Germline CDR1 reads LNHDA; CDR2 reads SQIVND (reference sequence). Trimming removed 6 bases at V and 3 bases at J, with 18 bases between. This CDR3 is 15 amino acids long.

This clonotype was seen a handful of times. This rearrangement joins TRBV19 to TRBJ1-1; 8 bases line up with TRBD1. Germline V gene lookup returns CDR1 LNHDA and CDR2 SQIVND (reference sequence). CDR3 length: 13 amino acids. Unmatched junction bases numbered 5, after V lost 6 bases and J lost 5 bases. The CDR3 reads CASRTGEETEAFF. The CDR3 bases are TGTGCCAGTAGGACAGGGGAGGAGACTGAAGCTTTCTTT.

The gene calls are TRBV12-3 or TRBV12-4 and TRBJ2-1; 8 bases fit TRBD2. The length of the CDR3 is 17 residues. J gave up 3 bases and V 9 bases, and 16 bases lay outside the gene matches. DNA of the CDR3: TGTGCCAGTATGAATTCGATACGGGGGGGTCTCTACAATGAGCAGTTCTTC. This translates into CASMNSIRGGLYNEQFF.

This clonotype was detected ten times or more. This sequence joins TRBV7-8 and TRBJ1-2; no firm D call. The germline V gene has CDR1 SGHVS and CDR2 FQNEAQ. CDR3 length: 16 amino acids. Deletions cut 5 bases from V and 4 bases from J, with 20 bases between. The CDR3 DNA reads TGTGCCAGCAGCCTAGGCCGGGGAGGGTGGACCTATGGCTACACCTTC. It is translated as CASSLGRGGWTYGYTF.

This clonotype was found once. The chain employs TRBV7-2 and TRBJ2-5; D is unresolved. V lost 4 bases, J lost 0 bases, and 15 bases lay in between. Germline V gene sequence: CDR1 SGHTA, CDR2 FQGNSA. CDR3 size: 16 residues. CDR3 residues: CASSSDTFTYQETQYF. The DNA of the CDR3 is TGTGCCAGCAGCTCCGACACATTTACGTACCAAGAGACCCAGTACTTC.

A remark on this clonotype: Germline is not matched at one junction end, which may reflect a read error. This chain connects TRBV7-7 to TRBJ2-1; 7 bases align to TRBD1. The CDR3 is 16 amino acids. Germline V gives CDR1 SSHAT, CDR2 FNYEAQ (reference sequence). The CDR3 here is CASSLSSGGLHNEQFF. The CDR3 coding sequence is TGTGCTAGCAGCTTATCTTCAGGGGGTTTACACAATGAGCAGTTCTTC. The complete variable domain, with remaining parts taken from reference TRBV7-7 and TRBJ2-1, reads GAGVSQSPRYKVTKRGQDVTLRCDPISSHATLYWYQQALGQGPEFLTYFNYEAQPDKSGLPSDRFSAERPEGSISTLTIQRTEQRDSAMYRCASSLSSGGLHNEQFFGPGTRLTVL.

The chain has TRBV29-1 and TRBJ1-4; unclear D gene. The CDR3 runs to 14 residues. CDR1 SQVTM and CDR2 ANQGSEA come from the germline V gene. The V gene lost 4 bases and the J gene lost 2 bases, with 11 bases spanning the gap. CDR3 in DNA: TGCAGCGTTGGGGAGGGCGGTACTAATGAAAAACTGTTTTTT. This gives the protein CSVGEGGTNEKLFF.

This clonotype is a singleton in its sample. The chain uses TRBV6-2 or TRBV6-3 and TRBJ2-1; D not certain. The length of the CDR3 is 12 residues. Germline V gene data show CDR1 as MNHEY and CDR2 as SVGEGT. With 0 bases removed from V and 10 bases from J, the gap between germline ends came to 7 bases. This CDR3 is CASSYSSLEQFF. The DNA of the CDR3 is TGTGCCAGCAGTTACTCCAGCCTAGAGCAGTTCTTC.

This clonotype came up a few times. The CDR3 DNA is TGTGCCAGCAGTTACAATCCCCGGACAGACCTTAGCAATCAGCCCCAGCATTTT. Its translation is CASSYNPRTDLSNQPQHF. The chain joins TRBV6-2 or TRBV6-3 to TRBJ1-5; weak D call: TRBD1 (6 bases). Germline CDR1 and CDR2: MNHEY and SVGEGT. The CDR3 is 18 amino acids. With 2 bases removed from V and 0 bases from J, the gap between germline ends came to 17 bases.

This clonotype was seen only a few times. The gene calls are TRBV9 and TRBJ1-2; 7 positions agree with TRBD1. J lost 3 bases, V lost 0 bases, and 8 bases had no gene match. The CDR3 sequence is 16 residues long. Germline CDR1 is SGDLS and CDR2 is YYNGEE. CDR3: CASSVEEGGGYYGYTF. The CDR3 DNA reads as TGTGCCAGCAGCGTAGAGGAAGGAGGGGGCTACTATGGCTACACCTTC.